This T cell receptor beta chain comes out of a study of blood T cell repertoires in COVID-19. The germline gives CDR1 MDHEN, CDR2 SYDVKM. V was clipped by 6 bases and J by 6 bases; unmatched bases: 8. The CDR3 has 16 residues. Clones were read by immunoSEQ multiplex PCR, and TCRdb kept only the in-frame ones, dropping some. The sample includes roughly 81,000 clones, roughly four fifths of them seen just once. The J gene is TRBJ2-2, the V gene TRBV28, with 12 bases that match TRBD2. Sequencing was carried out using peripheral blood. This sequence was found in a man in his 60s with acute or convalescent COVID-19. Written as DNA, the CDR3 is TGTGCCAGCAGAGCGACTAGCGGGAGAGGTGCCGGGGAGCTGTTTTTT. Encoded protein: CASRATSGRGAGELFF.